This TCR beta chain originates from a study of blood T cells in healthy people across ages. CDR1 is MGHDK and CDR2 is SYGVNS in the germline V gene. The CDR3 runs to 12 residues. The table lists this clonotype with a few counts. A second PCR, run for about 6 to 11 cycles, used a sample-barcoded 5' primer plus a J-beta primer mix. TCRdb fed the 5' RACE reads into MiXCR, producing one record per CDR3 protein. The sample records just under 750,000 distinct CDR3 sequences, about a fifth being singletons. Sequenced: blood. The chain employs TRBV25-1 and TRBJ2-5; no reliable D call. The J call may be mistaken, given a closer DNA end match to TRBJ2-1. This clonotype was obtained from a man aged 65 to 79 in good health. CDR3 residues: CASGLETGEQFF. CDR3 nucleotides: TGTGCCAGCGGCCTAGAAACCGGTGAGCAGTTCTTC.